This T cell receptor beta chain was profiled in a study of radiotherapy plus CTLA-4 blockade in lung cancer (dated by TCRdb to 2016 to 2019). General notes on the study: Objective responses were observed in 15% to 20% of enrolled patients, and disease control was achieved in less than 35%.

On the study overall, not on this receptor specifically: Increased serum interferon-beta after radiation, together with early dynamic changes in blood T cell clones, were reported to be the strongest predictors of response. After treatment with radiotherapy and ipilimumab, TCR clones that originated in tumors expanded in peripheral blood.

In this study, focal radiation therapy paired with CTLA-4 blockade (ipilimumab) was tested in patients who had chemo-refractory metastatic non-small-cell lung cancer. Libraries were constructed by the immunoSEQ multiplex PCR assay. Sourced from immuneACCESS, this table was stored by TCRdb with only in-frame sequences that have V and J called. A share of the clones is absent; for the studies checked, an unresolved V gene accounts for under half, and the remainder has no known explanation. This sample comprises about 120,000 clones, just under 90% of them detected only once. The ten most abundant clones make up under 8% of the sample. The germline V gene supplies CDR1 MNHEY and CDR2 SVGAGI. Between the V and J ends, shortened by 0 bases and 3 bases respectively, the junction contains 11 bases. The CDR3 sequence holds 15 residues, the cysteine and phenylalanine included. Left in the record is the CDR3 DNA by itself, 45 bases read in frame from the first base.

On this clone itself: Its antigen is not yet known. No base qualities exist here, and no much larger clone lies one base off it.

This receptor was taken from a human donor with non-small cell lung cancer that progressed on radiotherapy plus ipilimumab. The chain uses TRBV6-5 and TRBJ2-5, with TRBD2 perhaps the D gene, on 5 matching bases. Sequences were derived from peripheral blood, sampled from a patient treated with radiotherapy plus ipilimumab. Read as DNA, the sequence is TGTGCCAGCAGTTACTCGTGGACTCTTAAAGAGACCCAGTACTTC. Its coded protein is CASSYSWTLKETQYF.